Below are 22 T cell receptor beta chains sequenced from a single sample in a study of blood T cell repertoires in COVID-19. Repertoires were generated with immunoSEQ multiplex PCR, while TCRdb's copy carries only in-frame clones and drops some. The repertoire holds roughly 120,000 clones, roughly four fifths seen once, with over 9% in the top ten. Sequences were obtained from peripheral blood. The source is an older woman with acute or convalescent COVID-19.

The chain employs TRBV19 and TRBJ1-5, with unresolved D. V was shortened by 2 bases and J by 4 bases, with 15 bases between the two germline ends. CDR1 is LNHDA, CDR2 SQIVND, per germline (reference sequence). This CDR3 is 16 amino acids long. The CDR3 DNA sequence: TGTGCCAGTAGTATACTTTTTGGGCCAAAAAATCAGCCCCAGCATTTT. Its translation is CASSILFGPKNQPQHF. Using reference TRBV19 and TRBJ1-5 for the parts outside the CDR3, the full variable domain is DGGITQSPKYLFRKEGQNVTLSCEQNLNHDAMYWYRQDPGQGLRLIYYSQIVNDFQKGDIAEGYSVSREKKESFPLTVTSAQKNPTAFYLCASSILFGPKNQPQHFGDGTRLSIL.

J is TRBJ1-2 and V is TRBV2; D is uncertain. Germline lookup yields CDR1 SNHLY and CDR2 FYNNEI. The CDR3 is 13 residues long. V was trimmed by 6 bases and J by 6 bases, leaving 14 bases between them. The CDR3 protein is CASSPWRVDGYTF. The CDR3 coding sequence is TGTGCCAGCAGCCCGTGGAGGGTGGATGGCTACACCTTC. The full variable domain, completed using reference TRBV2 and TRBJ1-2, is EPEVTQTPSHQVTQMGQEVILRCVPISNHLYFYWYRQILGQKVEFLVSFYNNEISEKSEIFDDQFSVERPDGSNFTLKIRSTKLEDSAMYFCASSPWRVDGYTFGSGTRLTVV.

With regard to this clone: One junction end disagrees with the germline gene, perhaps due to a read error. The chain has TRBV6-5 and TRBJ1-2; TRBD1 agrees at 7 bases. In germline, CDR1 is MNHEY, CDR2 SVGAGI. The CDR3 is 15 amino acids. CDR3 DNA sequence: TGTGCCAGCAGTAAACGTGACAGGGCTAAATATGGCTACACCTTC. It encodes CASSKRDRAKYGYTF.

The rearrangement uses TRBV18 and TRBJ1-3; D may be TRBD1 (6 bases). The CDR3 is 13 residues long. Trimming removed 6 bases from V and 4 bases from J, with 10 bases in between. From germline, CDR1 is KGHSH and CDR2 LQKENI. The CDR3 sequence is CASSVDRGNTIYF. Written as DNA, the CDR3 is TGTGCCAGCTCGGTGGACAGAGGAAACACCATATATTTT. Supplemented by reference TRBV18 and TRBJ1-3, the full variable domain reads NAGVMQNPRHLVRRRGQEARLRCSPMKGHSHVYWYRQLPEEGLKFMVYLQKENIIDESGMPKERFSAEFPKEGPSILRIQQVVRGDSAAYFCASSVDRGNTIYFGEGSWLTVV.

This chain links TRBV12-3 or TRBV12-4 with TRBJ2-7, with D perhaps matching TRBD2 (5 bases). V gave up 5 bases and J gave up 12 bases, with 17 bases separating them. This CDR3 contains 12 residues. The CDR3 DNA is TGTGCCAGCAGTGGGCCTCGCGGGCCGAGGTACTTC. Translating it yields CASSGPRGPRYF.

This clone was counted between two and nine times. This sequence joins TRBV7-6 and TRBJ2-6; D is unresolved. The germline V gene encodes CDR1 SGHVS and CDR2 FNYEAQ. This CDR3 is 15 amino acids long. V dropped 1 base and J dropped 2 bases, with 6 bases sitting between them. The CDR3 DNA sequence: TGTGCCAGCAGCTTAGGTGCAGCTGGGGCCAACGTCCTGACTTTC. Translated, it gives CASSLGAAGANVLTF.

The J gene is TRBJ1-2, the V gene TRBV5-5, with TRBD1 matching 7 bases. The CDR3 totals 18 residues. V was clipped by 4 bases and J by 0 bases; unmatched bases: 15. The germline V gene has CDR1 SGHKS and CDR2 YYEKEE (reference sequence). CDR3 bases: TGTGCCAGCAGCCTGTCGAGGACAGGAAAGACTTCTAACTATGGCTACACCTTC. Translation: CASSLSRTGKTSNYGYTF.

On this clone: This may stem from a read error, because a much larger clone lies one nucleotide away. This chain uses TRBV6-5 with TRBJ1-4; TRBD1 agrees at 11 bases. The CDR3 totals 14 residues. Trimming at V came to 6 bases and at J to 7 bases, leaving 4 bases not matched to a gene. The germline V gene encodes CDR1 MNHEY and CDR2 SVGAGI. The CDR3 loop is CASRRDRGGEKLFF. DNA of the CDR3: TGTGCCAGCAGAAGGGACAGGGGGGGTGAAAAACTGTTTTTT.

This chain uses TRBV5-4 with TRBJ1-2; tentatively, D is TRBD1 (5 bases). The CDR3 length is 15 residues. Germline CDR1 SGHNT, CDR2 YYREEE (reference sequence). Trimming stripped 4 bases from V and 3 bases from J, with 16 bases between. Here the CDR3 reads CASSHDRNGHYGYTF. In nucleotides, the CDR3 is TGTGCCAGCAGCCACGACAGAAATGGACACTATGGCTACACCTTC.

This clone has a single count. The rearrangement joins TRBV28 to TRBJ1-5; 11 positions agree with TRBD1. CDR1 and CDR2 from the germline V gene are MDHEN and SYDVKM. This CDR3 region has 15 residues. The V segment lost 6 bases and the J segment 1 base; nucleotides outside the gene matches: 2. This chain's CDR3 is CASRDRGQSNQPQHF. The CDR3 nucleotides are TGTGCCAGCAGGGACAGGGGGCAAAGCAATCAGCCCCAGCATTTT. The entire variable domain, with the rest obtained from reference TRBV28 and TRBJ1-5, is as follows: DVKVTQSSRYLVKRTGEKVFLECVQDMDHENMFWYRQDPGLGLRLIYFSYDVKMKEKGDIPEGYSVSREKKERFSLILESASTNQTSMYLCASRDRGQSNQPQHFGDGTRLSIL.

The CDR3 DNA reads as TGTGCCAGCAGTTACGGGAACAGGCCACAAGAGACCCAGTACTTC. This codes for CASSYGNRPQETQYF. V and J are TRBV6-5 and TRBJ2-5; D might be TRBD1 (5 bases). The CDR3 has 15 amino acids. V was clipped by 2 bases and J by 2 bases, with 12 bases between them. Germline V gives CDR1 MNHEY, CDR2 SVGAGI.

The genes are TRBV6-5 and TRBJ2-3, with 7 bases fitting TRBD2. This CDR3 region has 14 residues. In germline, CDR1 is MNHEY, CDR2 SVGAGI. V was clipped by 8 bases and J by 3 bases; unmatched bases: 8. The CDR3 here is CASAPGGGTDTQYF. The CDR3 DNA sequence: TGTGCCAGCGCTCCGGGGGGAGGTACAGATACGCAGTATTTT.

The genes are TRBV28 and TRBJ1-2; 7 bases fit TRBD1. Germline values: CDR1 MDHEN, CDR2 SYDVKM. There are 16 residues in the CDR3. Trimming at V came to 4 bases and at J to 0 bases, leaving 8 bases not matched to a gene. DNA for the CDR3: TGTGCCAGCAGTTCTGCCGGGACAGCTACTAACTATGGCTACACCTTC. Its translation: CASSSAGTATNYGYTF.

The chain uses TRBV18 and TRBJ1-2; 10 nucleotides line up with TRBD1. This CDR3 contains 15 residues. J was trimmed by 6 bases and V by 4 bases; bases with no gene match: 8. The germline CDR1 and CDR2 sequences are KGHSH and LQKENI. The CDR3 spells CASSQARQGANGYTF. The CDR3 DNA follows: TGTGCCAGCTCACAGGCGCGACAGGGGGCAAATGGCTACACCTTC.

There are many counts of this clone. The genes are TRBV5-1 and TRBJ2-3; 9 bases align to TRBD2. Germline trimming cut 1 base from V and 0 bases from J; bases unmatched to any gene: 6. The germline CDR1 and CDR2 sequences are SGHRS and YFSETQ. This CDR3 has 17 amino acids. DNA of the CDR3: TGCGCCAGCAGCTTGTTAGCGGGGGCCCCTAGCACAGATACGCAGTATTTT. Translated, it gives CASSLLAGAPSTDTQYF.

The V gene is TRBV19, the J gene TRBJ1-2; 10 bases are shared with TRBD1. This CDR3 spans 14 amino acids. V gave up 3 bases and J gave up 7 bases; unmatched junction bases: 5. The germline V gene has CDR1 LNHDA and CDR2 SQIVND (reference sequence). CDR3 sequence (DNA): TGTGCCAGTAGTATCGACAGGGGGCAGGGTGGCTACACCTTC. Translating it yields CASSIDRGQGGYTF.

The V and J genes are TRBV6-1 and TRBJ1-5; D may be TRBD1 (6 bases). The CDR3 extends over 14 amino acids. Germline values: CDR1 MNHNS, CDR2 SASEGT. Trimming took off 2 bases at V and 7 bases at J, with 12 bases between the two ends. CDR3 nucleotides: TGTGCCAGCAGTGAAACACAGGGCGCCCAGCCCCAGCATTTT. This gives the protein CASSETQGAQPQHF.

The J gene is TRBJ2-5, the V gene TRBV7-9; a weak D match, TRBD1 (6 bases). Per the germline V gene, CDR1 is SEHNR and CDR2 is FQNEAQ (reference sequence). With 5 bases removed from V and 4 bases from J, the gap between germline ends came to 11 bases. CDR3 length equals 13 residues. In DNA form, the CDR3 reads TGTGCCAGCAGCAAAGGACAGACAGAGACCCAGTACTTC. Translated: CASSKGQTETQYF.

The chain joins TRBV10-3 to TRBJ1-6; 7 bases align to TRBD1. The CDR3 totals 13 residues. Germline CDR1 ENHRY, CDR2 SYGVKD. V gave up 4 bases and J gave up 6 bases; unmatched junction bases: 0. CDR3 in amino acids: CAISGTGNSPLHF. The CDR3 DNA reads TGTGCCATCAGTGGGACAGGTAATTCACCCCTCCACTTT.

The V call is TRBV6-6, the J call TRBJ1-4; TRBD1 matches at 7 bases. CDR3 length: 16 residues. In germline, CDR1 is MNHNY, CDR2 SVGAGI (reference sequence). Germline trimming cut 5 bases from V and 7 bases from J; bases unmatched to any gene: 13. The CDR3 spells CASSPDRPRSAEKLFF. The CDR3 DNA is TGTGCCAGCAGTCCGGACAGGCCCCGGTCCGCTGAAAAACTGTTTTTT.

The chain recombines TRBV13 with TRBJ2-7; D not certain. V was trimmed by 2 bases and J by 0 bases, leaving 2 bases between them. The CDR3 consists of 12 residues. Germline assignment: CDR1 PRHDT and CDR2 FYEKMQ (reference sequence). The CDR3 DNA follows: TGTGCCAGCAGCTTACGCTCCTACGAGCAGTACTTC. Amino acids: CASSLRSYEQYF.

CDR3 coding DNA: TGTGCCAGCTCACCGGGACTCCTCACTGGAAACACCATATATTTT. Translated: CASSPGLLTGNTIYF. J is TRBJ1-3 and V is TRBV18, with D possibly being TRBD1 (5 bases). In germline, CDR1 is KGHSH, CDR2 LQKENI. Trimming left V 3 bases short and J 2 bases short, with 11 bases between. CDR3 length: 15 residues.